This TCR beta chain was sequenced during a study of PD-1 blockade in classical Hodgkin lymphoma. This CDR3 is built from 13 residues. Looked up from germline, CDR1 is GTSNPN and CDR2 is SVGIG (reference sequence). The V and J ends lost 0 bases and 4 bases respectively, with 7 bases between them. A note on this clone: The antigen remains undetermined.

Clones were sequenced by immunoSEQ multiplex PCR, and TCRdb holds only the in-frame ones, with some missing. The data show 45,000 to 50,000 clones, about three quarters seen once. Every patient experienced relapse after autologous stem cell transplantation, and brentuximab vedotin exposure varied. Findings of the study overall: Patients newly diagnosed and complete responders had comparable baseline diversity. TCR diversity rose significantly by C4D1 in CD4+ but not CD8+ cells. Excluded were patients who started nivolumab under 1 year after ASCT, a group that had lower diversity.

The clonotype was recovered from a human donor with classical Hodgkin lymphoma. The V and J genes are TRBV30 and TRBJ1-5; no clear D. Specimen: peripheral blood mononuclear cells (PBMCs), collected before the second cycle of nivolumab. The CDR3 coding sequence is TGTGCCTGGAGTGTAGATATTAATCAGCCCCAGCATTTT. Protein: CAWSVDINQPQHF. Together with reference TRBV30 and TRBJ1-5, the CDR3 gives the full variable domain: SQTIHQWPATLVQPVGSPLSLECTVEGTSNPNLYWYRQAAGRGLQLLFYSVGIGQISSEVPQNLSASRPQDRQFILSSKKLLLSDSGFYLCAWSVDINQPQHFGDGTRLSIL.